Below are 8 T cell receptor beta chains sequenced from a single sample in a study of beta chain features in type 1 diabetes. The entirety of the isolated RNA underwent reverse transcription, so expressed TCRB transcripts were sequenced. The assay was immunoSEQ multiplex PCR, and TCRdb's table has in-frame clones only and misses some. Of about 290,000 clones listed, about 8.5% are singletons. The sequenced sample consisted of central memory CD4+ T cells from blood. The source of these receptors is a woman aged 18-35 years in good health.

This clone was observed a few times. At the DNA level, this CDR3 is encoded by other sequences in the same sample as well. The chain couples TRBV30 to TRBJ1-5; D might be TRBD1 (5 bases). This CDR3 has 13 amino acids. Trimming left V 2 bases short and J 5 bases short, with 10 bases between. CDR1 is GTSNPN, CDR2 SVGIG, per germline (reference sequence). The CDR3 sequence is CAWSSGGYQPQHF. CDR3 DNA: TGTGCCTGGAGTTCCGGGGGGTATCAGCCCCAGCATTTT.

The chain has TRBV25-1 and TRBJ2-7; no reliable D call. The CDR3 runs to 13 residues. Germline V gene data show CDR1 as MGHDK and CDR2 as SYGVNS. Trimming took off 7 bases at V and 3 bases at J, with 13 bases between the two ends. DNA of the CDR3: TGTGCCAGCATCTCAACCCTTAACTACGAGCAGTACTTC. It specifies CASISTLNYEQYF.

This clone was seen a handful of times. The chain combines TRBV4-1 with TRBJ2-1; 12 positions agree with TRBD1. Germline V gene sequence: CDR1 MGHRA, CDR2 YSYEKL. Trimming at V came to 3 bases and at J to 7 bases, leaving 4 bases not matched to a gene. The CDR3 covers 15 residues. The CDR3, as DNA: TGCGCCAGCAGCCAGGGGACAGGGGGCTATAATGAGCAGTTCTTC. Encoded protein: CASSQGTGGYNEQFF.

A few counts support this clone. The chain recombines TRBV28 with TRBJ1-1, with D unresolved. The length of the CDR3 is 13 residues. V lost 7 bases to trimming and J lost 1 base, with 10 bases between them. Germline loops: CDR1 MDHEN, CDR2 SYDVKM. The CDR3 is CASKGWRNTEAFF. CDR3 DNA sequence: TGTGCCAGCAAAGGGTGGAGGAACACTGAAGCTTTCTTT. The full variable domain, its missing parts supplied by reference TRBV28 and TRBJ1-1, is DVKVTQSSRYLVKRTGEKVFLECVQDMDHENMFWYRQDPGLGLRLIYFSYDVKMKEKGDIPEGYSVSREKKERFSLILESASTNQTSMYLCASKGWRNTEAFFGQGTRLTVV.

This clone has just a few counts. The chain joins TRBV7-9 to TRBJ1-2, with D maybe TRBD1 (6 bases). CDR3 length: 14 residues. Germline-derived CDR1 and CDR2 are SEHNR and FQNEAQ (reference sequence). Deletions cut 1 base from V and 8 bases from J, with 14 bases between. DNA of the CDR3: TGTGCCAGCAGCTTAGTCGGGGGCCCTTCAGGCTACACCTTC. Translated: CASSLVGGPSGYTF.

The chain joins TRBV5-8 to TRBJ2-2; the D call may be TRBD1 or TRBD2 (6 bases each). Trimming shortened V by 1 base and J by 4 bases, and 11 bases separated the two germline ends. CDR1 is SGHTS, CDR2 YDEGEE, per germline. This CDR3 has 15 amino acids. The CDR3 reads CASSLPGAGTGELFF. The CDR3 DNA sequence: TGTGCCAGCAGCTTGCCGGGGGCGGGCACCGGGGAGCTGTTTTTT.

The rearrangement uses TRBV7-2 and TRBJ1-2; D gene unclear. Germline CDR1 reads SGHTA; CDR2 reads FQGNSA. This CDR3 has 14 amino acids. Trimming left V 1 base short and J 2 bases short, with 8 bases between. The CDR3 DNA follows: TGTGCCAGCAGCTTAGAGCCCAGGAACTATGGCTACACCTTC. Translation: CASSLEPRNYGYTF. Full variable domain (missing parts from reference TRBV7-2 and TRBJ1-2): GAGVSQSPSNKVTEKGKDVELRCDPISGHTALYWYRQSLGQGLEFLIYFQGNSAPDKSGLPSDRFSAERTGGSVSTLTIQRTQQEDSAVYLCASSLEPRNYGYTFGSGTRLTVV.

The V and J genes are TRBV19 and TRBJ2-7, with D unresolved. Germline values: CDR1 LNHDA, CDR2 SQIVND (reference sequence). The CDR3 extends over 11 amino acids. V dropped 5 bases and J dropped 4 bases, with 6 bases sitting between them. CDR3 coding DNA: TGTGCCAGTAGTGGTGGGTACGAGCAGTACTTC. Its protein is CASSGGYEQYF.